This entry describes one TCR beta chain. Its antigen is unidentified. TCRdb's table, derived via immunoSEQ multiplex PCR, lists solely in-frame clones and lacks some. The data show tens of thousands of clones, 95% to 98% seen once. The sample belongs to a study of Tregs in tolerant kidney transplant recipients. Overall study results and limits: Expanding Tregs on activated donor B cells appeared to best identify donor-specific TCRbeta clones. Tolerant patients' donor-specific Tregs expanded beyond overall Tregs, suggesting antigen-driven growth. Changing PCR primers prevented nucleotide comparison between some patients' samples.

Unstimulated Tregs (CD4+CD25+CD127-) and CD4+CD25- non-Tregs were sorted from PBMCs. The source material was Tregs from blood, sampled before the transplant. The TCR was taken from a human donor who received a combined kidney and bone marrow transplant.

Here the CDR3 reads CASSQDRGIHEQYF. The CDR3 DNA is TGTGCCAGCTCACAGGACAGGGGTATCCACGAGCAGTACTTC. V gene TRBV18 combines with J gene TRBJ2-7; 9 bases are a match to TRBD1. The CDR3 extends over 14 amino acids. The V and J ends lost 4 bases and 5 bases, in that order; junction bases with no gene match: 6. Germline V gives CDR1 KGHSH, CDR2 LQKENI.